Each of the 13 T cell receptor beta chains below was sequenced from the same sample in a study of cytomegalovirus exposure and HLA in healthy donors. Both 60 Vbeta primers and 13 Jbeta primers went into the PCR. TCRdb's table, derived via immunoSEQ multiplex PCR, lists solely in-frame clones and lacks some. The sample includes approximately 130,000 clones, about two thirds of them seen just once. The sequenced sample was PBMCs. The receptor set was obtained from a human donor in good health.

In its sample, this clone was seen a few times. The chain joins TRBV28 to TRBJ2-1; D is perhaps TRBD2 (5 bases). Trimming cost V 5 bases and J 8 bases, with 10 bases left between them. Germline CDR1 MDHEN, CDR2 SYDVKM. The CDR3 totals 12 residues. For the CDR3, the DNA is TGTGCCAGCAGTATAGCGTATCATGAGCAGTTCTTC. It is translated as CASSIAYHEQFF.

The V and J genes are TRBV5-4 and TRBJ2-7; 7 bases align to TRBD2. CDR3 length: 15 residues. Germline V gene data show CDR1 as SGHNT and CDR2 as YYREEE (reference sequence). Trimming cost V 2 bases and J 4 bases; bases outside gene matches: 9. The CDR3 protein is CASSLGPAGSYEQYF. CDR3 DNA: TGTGCCAGCAGCTTAGGGCCAGCGGGAAGTTACGAGCAGTACTTC.

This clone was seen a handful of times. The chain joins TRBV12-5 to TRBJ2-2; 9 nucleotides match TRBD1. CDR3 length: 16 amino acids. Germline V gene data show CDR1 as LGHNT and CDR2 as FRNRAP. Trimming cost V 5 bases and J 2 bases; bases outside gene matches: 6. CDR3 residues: CASGIGTGSNTGELFF. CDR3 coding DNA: TGTGCTAGTGGTATCGGGACAGGGAGTAACACCGGGGAGCTGTTTTTT.

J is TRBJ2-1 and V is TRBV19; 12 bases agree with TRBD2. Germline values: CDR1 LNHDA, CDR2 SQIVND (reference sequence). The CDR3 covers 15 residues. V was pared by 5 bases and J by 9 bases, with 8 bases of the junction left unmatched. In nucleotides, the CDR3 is TGTGCCAGTAGTGCCCTAGCGGGAGGGTTCGGTGAGCAGTTCTTC. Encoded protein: CASSALAGGFGEQFF.

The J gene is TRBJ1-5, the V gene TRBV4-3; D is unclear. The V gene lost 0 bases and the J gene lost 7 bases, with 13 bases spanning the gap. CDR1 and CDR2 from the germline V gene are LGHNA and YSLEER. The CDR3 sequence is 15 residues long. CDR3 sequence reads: CASSQDIAGEQPQHF. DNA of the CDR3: TGCGCCAGCAGCCAAGATATTGCCGGGGAGCAGCCCCAGCATTTT.

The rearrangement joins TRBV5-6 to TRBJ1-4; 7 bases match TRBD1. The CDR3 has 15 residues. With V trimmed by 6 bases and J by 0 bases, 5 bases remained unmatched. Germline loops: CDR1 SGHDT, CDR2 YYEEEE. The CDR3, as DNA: TGTGCCAGCACCCAGGGGGATACAACTAATGAAAAACTGTTTTTT. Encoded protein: CASTQGDTTNEKLFF.

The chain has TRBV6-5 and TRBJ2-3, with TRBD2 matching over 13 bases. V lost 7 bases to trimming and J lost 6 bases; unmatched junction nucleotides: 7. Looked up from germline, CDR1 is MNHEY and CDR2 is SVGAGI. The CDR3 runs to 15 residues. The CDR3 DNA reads TGTGCCAGCACACTAGCGGGAGGGACTTGGGATACGCAGTATTTT. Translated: CASTLAGGTWDTQYF.

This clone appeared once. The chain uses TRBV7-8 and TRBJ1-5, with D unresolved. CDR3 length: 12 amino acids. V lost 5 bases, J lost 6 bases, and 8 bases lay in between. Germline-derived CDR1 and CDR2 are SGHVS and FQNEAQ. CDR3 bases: TGTGCCAGCAGCCGGGTGGGTCAGCCCCAGCATTTT. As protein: CASSRVGQPQHF.

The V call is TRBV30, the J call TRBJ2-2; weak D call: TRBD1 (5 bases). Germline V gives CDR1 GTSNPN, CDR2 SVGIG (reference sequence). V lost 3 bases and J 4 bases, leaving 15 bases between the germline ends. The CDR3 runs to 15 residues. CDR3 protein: CAWRRMSGFTGELFF. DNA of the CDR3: TGTGCCTGGAGGCGAATGTCAGGGTTCACCGGGGAGCTGTTTTTT.

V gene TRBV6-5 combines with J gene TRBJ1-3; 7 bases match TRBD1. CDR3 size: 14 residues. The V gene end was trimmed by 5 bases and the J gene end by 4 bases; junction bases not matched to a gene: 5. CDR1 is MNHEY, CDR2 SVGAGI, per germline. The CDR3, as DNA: TGTGCCAGCAGTACAGGGGTCTGGGGAAACACCATATATTTT. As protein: CASSTGVWGNTIYF.

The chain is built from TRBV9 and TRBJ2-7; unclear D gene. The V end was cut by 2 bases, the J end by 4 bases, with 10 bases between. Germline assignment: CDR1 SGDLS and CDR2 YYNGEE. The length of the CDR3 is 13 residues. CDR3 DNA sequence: TGTGCCAGCAGCGTTTCCCCTTTTTACGAGCAGTACTTC. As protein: CASSVSPFYEQYF.

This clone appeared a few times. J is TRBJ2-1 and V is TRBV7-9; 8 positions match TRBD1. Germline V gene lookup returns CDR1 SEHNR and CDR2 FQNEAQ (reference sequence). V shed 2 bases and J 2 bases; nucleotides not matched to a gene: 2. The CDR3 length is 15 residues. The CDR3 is CASSLWDRTYNEQFF. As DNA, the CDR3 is TGTGCCAGCAGCTTATGGGACAGGACCTACAATGAGCAGTTCTTC.

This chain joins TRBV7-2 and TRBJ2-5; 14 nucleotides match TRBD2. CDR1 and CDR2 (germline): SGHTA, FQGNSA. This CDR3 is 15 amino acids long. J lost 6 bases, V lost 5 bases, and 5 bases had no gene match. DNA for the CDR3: TGTGCCAGCAGCCAGACTAGCGGGGGGGCGCAGACCCAGTACTTC. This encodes CASSQTSGGAQTQYF.